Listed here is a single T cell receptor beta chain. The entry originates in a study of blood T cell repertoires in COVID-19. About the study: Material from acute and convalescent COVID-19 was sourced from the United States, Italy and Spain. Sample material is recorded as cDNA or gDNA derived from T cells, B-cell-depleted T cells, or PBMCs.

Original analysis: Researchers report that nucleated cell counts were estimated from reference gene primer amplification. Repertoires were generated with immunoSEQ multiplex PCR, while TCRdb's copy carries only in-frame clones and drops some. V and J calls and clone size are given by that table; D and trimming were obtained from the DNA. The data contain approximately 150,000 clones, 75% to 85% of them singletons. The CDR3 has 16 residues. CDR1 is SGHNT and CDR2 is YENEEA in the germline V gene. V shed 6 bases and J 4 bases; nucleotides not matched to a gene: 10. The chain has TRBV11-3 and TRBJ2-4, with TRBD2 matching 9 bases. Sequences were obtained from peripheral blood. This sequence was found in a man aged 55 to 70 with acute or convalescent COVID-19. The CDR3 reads CASSQREVQLKNIQYF. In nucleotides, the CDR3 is TGTGCCAGCAGTCAGCGGGAGGTCCAGCTAAAAAACATTCAGTACTTC.